This TCR beta chain was obtained from a study of STAT5B mutations in CD4+ large granular lymphocyte leukemia. Broader study findings: No patients shared main leukemic clonotypes, though around 24% appeared at low frequency elsewhere. Higher CD4+ than CD8+ T-LGLL clonality might reflect small sample size. Compared with healthy controls (2/35), patient top clones favored TRBV06 (8/27).

The germline V gene has CDR1 SGHAT and CDR2 FQNNGV. The ends were cut back, 1 base at V and 3 bases at J, with 12 bases in the middle. The CDR3 runs to 15 residues. A note on this clone: The antigen remains undetermined.

Measured with immunoSEQ multiplex PCR; TCRdb has only the in-frame clones, and not every one. The data hold tens of thousands of clones, with just under 80% observed a single time. This chain uses TRBV11-2 with TRBJ1-2, with a weak D call TRBD1 (5 bases). Sequenced: CD4+ T cells from blood buffy coats. This TCR was recovered from a human donor in good health. The chain's CDR3 is CASSLGAGLDYGYTF. Here the CDR3 DNA reads TGTGCCAGCAGCTTAGGGGCAGGGCTCGACTATGGCTACACCTTC.